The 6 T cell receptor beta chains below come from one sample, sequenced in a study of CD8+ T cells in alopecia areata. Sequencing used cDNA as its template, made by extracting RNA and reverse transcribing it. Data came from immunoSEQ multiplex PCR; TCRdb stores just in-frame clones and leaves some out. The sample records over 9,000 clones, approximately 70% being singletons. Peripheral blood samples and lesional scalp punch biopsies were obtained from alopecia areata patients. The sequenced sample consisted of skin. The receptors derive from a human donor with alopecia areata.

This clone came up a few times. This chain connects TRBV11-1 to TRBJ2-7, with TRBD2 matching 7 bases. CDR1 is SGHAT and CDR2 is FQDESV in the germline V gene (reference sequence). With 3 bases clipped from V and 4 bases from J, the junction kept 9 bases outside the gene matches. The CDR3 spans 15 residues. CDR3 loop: CASSFTGTTVYEQYF. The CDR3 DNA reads TGTGCCAGCAGCTTTACCGGGACTACCGTTTACGAGCAGTACTTC.

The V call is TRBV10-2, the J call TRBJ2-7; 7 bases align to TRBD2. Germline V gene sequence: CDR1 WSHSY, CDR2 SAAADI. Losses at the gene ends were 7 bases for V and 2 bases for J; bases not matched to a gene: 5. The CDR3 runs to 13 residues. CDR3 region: CASKAGVPYEQYF. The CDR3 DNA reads TGCGCCAGCAAGGCGGGAGTTCCCTACGAGCAGTACTTC.

CDR3 sequence reads: CAISEYETYGYTF. CDR3 coding DNA: TGTGCCATCAGTGAGTACGAGACCTATGGCTACACCTTC. The chain links TRBV10-3 to TRBJ1-2; D not certain. V lost 1 base, J lost 4 bases, and 7 bases lay in between. Germline assignment: CDR1 ENHRY and CDR2 SYGVKD. The CDR3 totals 13 residues.

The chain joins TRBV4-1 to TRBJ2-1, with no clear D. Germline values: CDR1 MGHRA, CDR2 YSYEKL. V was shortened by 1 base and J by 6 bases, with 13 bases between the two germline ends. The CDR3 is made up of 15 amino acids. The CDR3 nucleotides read TGCGCCAGCAGCCAAGTCTCCGCTACCCTCAATGAGCAGTTCTTC. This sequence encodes CASSQVSATLNEQFF.

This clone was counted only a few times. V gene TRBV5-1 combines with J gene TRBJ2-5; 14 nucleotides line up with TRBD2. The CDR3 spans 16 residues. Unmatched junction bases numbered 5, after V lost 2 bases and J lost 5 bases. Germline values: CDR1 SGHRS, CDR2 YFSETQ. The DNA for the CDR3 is TGCGCCAGCAGCTTAGGACTAGCGGGGGGCGAGGAGACCCAGTACTTC. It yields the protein CASSLGLAGGEETQYF. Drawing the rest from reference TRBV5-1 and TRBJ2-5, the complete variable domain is KAGVTQTPRYLIKTRGQQVTLSCSPISGHRSVSWYQQTPGQGLQFLFEYFSETQRNKGNFPGRFSGRQFSNSRSEMNVSTLELGDSALYLCASSLGLAGGEETQYFGPGTRLLVL.

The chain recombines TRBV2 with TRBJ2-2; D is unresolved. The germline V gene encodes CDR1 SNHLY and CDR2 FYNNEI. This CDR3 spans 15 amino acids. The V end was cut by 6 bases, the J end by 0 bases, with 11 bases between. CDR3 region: CASSEPPANTGELFF. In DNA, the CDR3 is TGTGCCAGCAGCGAACCCCCAGCGAACACCGGGGAGCTGTTTTTT.